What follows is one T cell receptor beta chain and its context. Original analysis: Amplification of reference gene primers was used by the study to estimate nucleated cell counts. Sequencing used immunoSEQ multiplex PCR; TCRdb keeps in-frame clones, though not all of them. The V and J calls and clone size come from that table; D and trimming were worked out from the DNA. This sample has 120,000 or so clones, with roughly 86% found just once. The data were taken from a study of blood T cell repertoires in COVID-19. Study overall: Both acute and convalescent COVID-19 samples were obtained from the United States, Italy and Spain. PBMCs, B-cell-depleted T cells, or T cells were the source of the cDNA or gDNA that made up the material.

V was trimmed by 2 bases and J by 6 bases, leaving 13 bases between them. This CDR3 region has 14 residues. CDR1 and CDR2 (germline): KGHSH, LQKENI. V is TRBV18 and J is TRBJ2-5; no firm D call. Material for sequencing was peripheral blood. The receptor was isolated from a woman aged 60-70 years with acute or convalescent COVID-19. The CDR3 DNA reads TGTGCCAGCTCACCAGTGGGCCCCTCTAAGACCCAGTACTTC. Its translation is CASSPVGPSKTQYF.